Each of the 12 T cell receptor beta chains below was sequenced from the same sample in a study of siplizumab effects on memory and regulatory T cells. TCRdb's copy holds only in-frame clones and misses some; the assay was immunoSEQ multiplex PCR. The profile shows around 97,000 clones, about 95% of them singletons. Sequencing was done on a sample of non-Treg CD4+ T cells sorted from blood. These receptors were collected from a human donor in good health.

The V call is TRBV5-5, the J call TRBJ1-1; 7 nucleotides match TRBD1. The CDR3 is made up of 15 amino acids. CDR1 and CDR2 from the germline V gene are SGHKS and YYEKEE (reference sequence). Germline trimming cut 4 bases from V and 1 base from J; bases unmatched to any gene: 7. This CDR3 is CASSNTGTANTEAFF. The CDR3 nucleotides read TGTGCCAGCAGCAACACCGGGACAGCGAACACTGAAGCTTTCTTT.

The CDR3 DNA follows: TGCAGCGTTGTGGGGGTGGACAGGGGAGGGGAGACCCAGTACTTC. It is translated as CSVVGVDRGGETQYF. The chain is built from TRBV29-1 and TRBJ2-5; 9 positions agree with TRBD1. The germline V gene encodes CDR1 SQVTM and CDR2 ANQGSEA. There are 15 residues in the CDR3. The V gene end was trimmed by 4 bases and the J gene end by 5 bases; junction bases not matched to a gene: 11.

V and J are TRBV4-1 and TRBJ2-1; D perhaps matches TRBD2 (5 bases). Germline assignment: CDR1 MGHRA and CDR2 YSYEKL. This CDR3 contains 15 residues. Trimming removed 8 bases at V and 9 bases at J, with 23 bases between. CDR3 protein: CASLAQALASGEQFF. DNA of the CDR3: TGCGCCAGCCTAGCCCAGGCCCTCGCATCGGGTGAGCAGTTCTTC.

This chain links TRBV2 with TRBJ1-1; no clear D. The CDR3 has 14 residues. CDR1 and CDR2 from the germline V gene are SNHLY and FYNNEI. Deletions cut 7 bases from V and 1 base from J, with 13 bases between. CDR3 DNA: TGTGCCAGCATTCGACACGGGCGGAACACTGAAGCTTTCTTT. This translates into CASIRHGRNTEAFF.

The V gene is TRBV5-1, the J gene TRBJ2-3, with 7 bases that match TRBD1. With 4 bases clipped from V and 1 base from J, the junction kept 6 bases outside the gene matches. Germline V lookup: CDR1 SGHRS, CDR2 YFSETQ. The CDR3 sequence is 15 residues long. DNA for the CDR3: TGCGCCAGCAGCACGTACAGGGGACGCACAGATACGCAGTATTTT. This codes for CASSTYRGRTDTQYF.

The chain employs TRBV11-2 and TRBJ2-5, with 8 bases identical to TRBD1. The CDR3 runs 17 residues. V dropped 1 base and J dropped 5; count of bases not matched to a gene: 12. Germline V gives CDR1 SGHAT, CDR2 FQNNGV. The CDR3 region has the DNA TGTGCCAGCAGCTTAGGAGTCGGGCAGGGGGACAGGGAGACCCAGTACTTC. It codes for CASSLGVGQGDRETQYF.

The gene calls are TRBV18 and TRBJ1-1, with TRBD1 matching 8 bases. CDR1 and CDR2 from the germline V gene are KGHSH and LQKENI. V was pared by 3 bases and J by 0 bases, with 6 bases of the junction left unmatched. This CDR3 has 16 residues. The CDR3 region has the DNA TGTGCCAGCTCACCGTACGGACAGGGCGTGAACACTGAAGCTTTCTTT. This codes for CASSPYGQGVNTEAFF.

The genes are TRBV5-1 and TRBJ2-4; D unclear. The CDR3 length is 14 residues. Germline V gene lookup returns CDR1 SGHRS and CDR2 YFSETQ. Deletions cut 1 base from V and 6 bases from J, with 11 bases between. CDR3 DNA: TGCGCCAGCAGCTTGACCCGTAGGAGAAACATTCAGTACTTC. Translated: CASSLTRRRNIQYF.

The chain is built from TRBV9 and TRBJ2-5, with D uncertain. Trimming took off 0 bases at V and 3 bases at J, with 9 bases between the two ends. CDR3 length equals 14 residues. CDR1 and CDR2 (germline): SGDLS, YYNGEE. The DNA of the CDR3 is TGTGCCAGCAGCGTAGGGAGTCGAGAAGAGACCCAGTACTTC. Its protein product is CASSVGSREETQYF.

The rearrangement joins TRBV4-1 to TRBJ2-1, with 12 bases lining up with TRBD1. V shed 1 base and J 9 bases; nucleotides not matched to a gene: 4. Germline V gene sequence: CDR1 MGHRA, CDR2 YSYEKL. The CDR3 runs to 15 residues. CDR3 DNA: TGCGCCAGCAGCCAAGTCGGGACAGGGGGCATTGAGCAGTTCTTC. It is translated as CASSQVGTGGIEQFF.

The chain combines TRBV7-8 with TRBJ2-1; 7 nucleotides agree with TRBD2. The CDR3 consists of 16 residues. V dropped 3 bases and J dropped 7; count of bases not matched to a gene: 12. Germline CDR1 is SGHVS and CDR2 is FQNEAQ. The CDR3 protein is CASSLRRQRGENEQFF. In DNA, the CDR3 is TGTGCCAGCAGCTTGCGAAGACAGCGGGGTGAAAATGAGCAGTTCTTC.

This sequence joins TRBV2 and TRBJ1-1; D unresolved. V lost 7 bases, J lost 1 base, and 16 bases lay in between. Germline CDR1 is SNHLY and CDR2 is FYNNEI. The CDR3 totals 15 residues. CDR3 loop: CASKSYVRSNTEAFF. In DNA, the CDR3 is TGTGCCAGCAAGTCATACGTTCGTTCGAACACTGAAGCTTTCTTT.